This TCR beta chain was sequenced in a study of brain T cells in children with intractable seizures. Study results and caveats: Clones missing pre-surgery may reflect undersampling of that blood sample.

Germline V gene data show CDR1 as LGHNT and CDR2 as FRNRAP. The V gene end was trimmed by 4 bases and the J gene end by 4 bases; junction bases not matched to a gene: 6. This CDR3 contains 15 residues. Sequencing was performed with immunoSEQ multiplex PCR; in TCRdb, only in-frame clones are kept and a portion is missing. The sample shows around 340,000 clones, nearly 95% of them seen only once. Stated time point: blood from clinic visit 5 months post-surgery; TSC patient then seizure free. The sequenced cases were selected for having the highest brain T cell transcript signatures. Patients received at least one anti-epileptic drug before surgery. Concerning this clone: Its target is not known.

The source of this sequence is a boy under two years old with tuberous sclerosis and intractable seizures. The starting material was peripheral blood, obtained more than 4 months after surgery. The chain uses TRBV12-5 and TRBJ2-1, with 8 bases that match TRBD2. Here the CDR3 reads CASGSTGGAYNEQFF. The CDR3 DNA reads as TGTGCTAGTGGTTCCACCGGGGGGGCATACAATGAGCAGTTCTTC.